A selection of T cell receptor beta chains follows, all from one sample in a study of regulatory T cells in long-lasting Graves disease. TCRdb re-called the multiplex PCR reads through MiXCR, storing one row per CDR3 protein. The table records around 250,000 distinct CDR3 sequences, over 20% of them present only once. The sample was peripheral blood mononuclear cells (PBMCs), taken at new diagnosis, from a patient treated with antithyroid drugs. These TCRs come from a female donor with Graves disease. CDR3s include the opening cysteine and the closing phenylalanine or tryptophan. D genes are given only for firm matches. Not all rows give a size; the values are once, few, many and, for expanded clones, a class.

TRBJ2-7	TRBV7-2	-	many	CASSSDSHEQYF	TGTGCCAGCAGCTCCGACTCCCACGAGCAGTACTTC
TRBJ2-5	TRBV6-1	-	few	CASRGWGTNVAQETQYF	TGTGCCAGCAGGGGTTGGGGAACTAACGTTGCCCAAGAGACCCAGTACTTC
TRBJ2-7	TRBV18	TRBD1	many	CASSPSRGSEQYF	TGTGCCAGCTCACCGAGCAGGGGGAGCGAGCAGTACTTC
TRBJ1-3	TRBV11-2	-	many	CASSTQGSSGNTIYF	TGTGCCAGCAGCACTCAGGGGAGCTCTGGAAACACCATATATTTT
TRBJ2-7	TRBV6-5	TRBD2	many	CASSYSPAGRNIYEQYF	TGTGCCAGCAGTTACTCGCCCGCCGGGAGGAATATCTACGAGCAGTACTTC
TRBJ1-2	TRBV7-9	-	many	CASSLDGLYGYTF	TGTGCCAGCAGCCTGGACGGGCTCTATGGCTACACCTTC
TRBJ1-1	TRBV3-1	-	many	CASSQLPMNTEAFF	TGTGCCAGCAGCCAACTACCCATGAACACTGAAGCTTTCTTT
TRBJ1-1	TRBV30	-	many	CAWSVLAAPVDTEAFF	TGTGCCTGGAGTGTATTGGCGGCCCCCGTTGACACTGAAGCTTTCTTT
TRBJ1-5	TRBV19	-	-	CASEGHLSNQPQHF	TGTGCCAGCGAGGGACACCTTAGCAATCAGCCCCAGCATTTT
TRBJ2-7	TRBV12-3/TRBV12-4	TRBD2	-	CASSFGGRGYEQYF	TGTGCCAGCAGTTTTGGCGGGAGGGGGTACGAGCAGTACTTC
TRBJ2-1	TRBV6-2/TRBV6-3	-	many	CASSYISGNEQFF	TGTGCCAGCAGTTATATAAGCGGCAATGAGCAGTTCTTC
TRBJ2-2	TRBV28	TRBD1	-	CASSFATGENTGELFF	TGTGCCAGCAGTTTTGCGACAGGGGAGAACACCGGGGAGCTGTTTTTT
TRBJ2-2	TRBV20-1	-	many	CSAGNTGELFF	TGCAGTGCAGGGAACACCGGGGAGCTGTTTTTT
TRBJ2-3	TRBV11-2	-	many	CASSLERADTQYF	TGTGCCAGCAGCTTAGAGAGGGCAGATACGCAGTATTTT
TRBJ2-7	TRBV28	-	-	CASLGSPGPYEQYF	TGTGCCAGCCTAGGGTCACCAGGGCCCTACGAGCAGTACTTC
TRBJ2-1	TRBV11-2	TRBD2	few	CASSFGLAGPAYNERFF	TGTGCCAGCAGCTTCGGACTAGCGGGCCCCGCATACAATGAGCGGTTCTTC
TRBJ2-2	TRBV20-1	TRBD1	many	CSAPRQGPNTGELFF	TGCAGTGCGCCTAGACAGGGGCCGAACACCGGGGAGCTGTTTTTT
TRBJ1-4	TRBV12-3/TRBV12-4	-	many	CASRENGLSEKLFF	TGTGCCAGCAGAGAAAATGGGTTAAGTGAAAAACTGTTTTTT
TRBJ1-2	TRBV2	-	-	CASSPGSTYGYTF	TGTGCCAGCAGTCCCGGGTCCACCTATGGCTACACCTTC
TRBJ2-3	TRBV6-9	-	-	CASSYLAGATDTQYF	TGTGCCAGCAGTTACCTGGCGGGGGCAACAGATACGCAGTATTTT
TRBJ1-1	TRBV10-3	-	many	CAIRQGLNTEAFF	TGTGCCATCAGACAGGGTCTGAACACTGAAGCTTTCTTT
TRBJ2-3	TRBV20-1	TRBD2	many	CSAHPLALSTDTQYF	TGCAGTGCGCACCCACTAGCGCTTAGCACAGATACGCAGTATTTT
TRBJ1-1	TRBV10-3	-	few	CAISESMGVGKAEAFF	TGTGCCATCAGTGAGTCGATGGGGGTGGGGAAGGCTGAAGCTTTCTTT
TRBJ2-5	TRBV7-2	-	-	CTSSLVVDPQETQYF	TGTACCAGCAGCTTAGTGGTTGACCCACAAGAGACCCAGTACTTC
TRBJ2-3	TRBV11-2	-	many	CASSLGSWPSTDTQYF	TGTGCCAGCAGCTTAGGGAGCTGGCCCAGCACAGATACGCAGTATTTT
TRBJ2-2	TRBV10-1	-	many	CASSDTGVAGELFF	TGCGCCAGCAGTGATACGGGGGTCGCCGGGGAGCTGTTTTTT
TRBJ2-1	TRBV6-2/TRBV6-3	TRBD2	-	CASISGTSGPGEQFF	TGTGCCAGCATTTCCGGGACTAGCGGCCCGGGTGAGCAGTTCTTC
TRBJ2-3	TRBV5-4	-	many	CASSLELGGTDTQYF	TGTGCCAGCAGCTTGGAGTTGGGGGGCACAGATACGCAGTATTTT
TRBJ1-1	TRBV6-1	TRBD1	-	CASSSGTGGTKAFF	TGTGCCAGCAGTAGCGGGACAGGGGGAACTAAAGCTTTCTTT
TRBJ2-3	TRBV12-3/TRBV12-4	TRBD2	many	CASTLGTSGTDTQYF	TGTGCCAGCACTTTAGGGACTAGCGGCACAGATACGCAGTATTTT
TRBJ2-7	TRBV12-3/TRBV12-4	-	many	CASRIGEGAQYF	TGTGCCAGCAGAATCGGGGAGGGGGCGCAGTACTTC
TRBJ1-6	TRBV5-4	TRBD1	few	CASRDKQGAGNSPLHF	TGTGCCAGCAGAGACAAACAGGGGGCAGGAAATTCACCCCTCCACTTT
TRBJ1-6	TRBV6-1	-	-	CASRGDGSPLHF	TGTGCCAGCCGTGGGGACGGTTCACCCCTCCACTTT
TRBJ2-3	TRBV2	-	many	CASGRVKTDTQYF	TGTGCCAGCGGTAGGGTGAAAACAGATACGCAGTATTTT
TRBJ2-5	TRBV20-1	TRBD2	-	CSAQLAGGHNEQYF	TGCAGTGCTCAACTAGCGGGGGGACACAATGAGCAGTACTTC
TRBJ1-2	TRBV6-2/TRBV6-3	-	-	CASSRAPYGYTF	TGTGCCAGCAGTCGGGCACCCTATGGCTACACCTTC
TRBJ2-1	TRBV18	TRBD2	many	CASSQREEYNEQFF	TGTGCCAGCTCACAGCGGGAGGAATACAATGAGCAGTTCTTC